A selection of T cell receptor beta chains follows, all from one sample in a study of beta chain features in type 1 diabetes. Assay: immunoSEQ multiplex PCR; the TCRdb copy retains only in-frame clones and omits some. This repertoire shows about 330,000 clones, roughly 9.6% found once; its top ten account for around 0.015%. Source material: naive CD4+ T cells from blood. Receptors were obtained from a woman aged 25-40 years in good health. The CDR3 runs from the conserved cysteine through the conserved F or W. A D gene is named only where the DNA matches it firmly. Some rows mark clone size as missing; the rest say once, few, many or name a class of expanded clone.

V gene,D gene,J gene,clone size,CDR3 DNA,CDR3 protein
TRBV11-2,.,TRBJ1-1,.,TGTGCCAGCAGCTTAATGGGCAGCACTGAAGCTTTCTTT,CASSLMGSTEAFF
TRBV18,.,TRBJ2-1,.,TGTGCCAGCTCACCACTAGCGGACACCTACAATGAGCAGTTCTTC,CASSPLADTYNEQFF
TRBV9,TRBD2,TRBJ2-1,.,TGTGCCAGCAGCGTAGAGAGACTAGCGGGATCGTCCTACAATGAGCAGTTCTTC,CASSVERLAGSSYNEQFF
TRBV28,TRBD1,TRBJ2-1,.,TGTGCCAGCAGCTATTACGGACAGGGGTCCTACAATGAGCAGTTCTTC,CASSYYGQGSYNEQFF
TRBV25-1,TRBD1,TRBJ1-3,.,TGTGCCAGCAGTACATCGGGGACAGTTGGAAACACCATATATTTT,CASSTSGTVGNTIYF
TRBV5-1,TRBD1,TRBJ2-7,.,TGCGCCAGCAGTGGGACAGGTGACTCCTACGAGCAGTACTTC,CASSGTGDSYEQYF
TRBV10-3,.,TRBJ1-1,few,TGTGCCATCAGTGAACAGGGTATCAATTCAGCTTTCTTT,CAISEQGINSAFF
TRBV14,.,TRBJ2-1,.,TGTGCCAGCAGCCGGGGGTCAGGGGCTCTCAATGAGCAGTTCTTC,CASSRGSGALNEQFF
TRBV19,.,TRBJ2-3,few,TGTGCCAGTAGTATATCCCCCGGACTACCCGGAATGGATACGCAGTATTTT,CASSISPGLPGMDTQYF
TRBV7-9,TRBD2,TRBJ2-1,.,TGTGCCAGCAGCGTAACCGGGAGGAACAATGAGCAGTTCTTC,CASSVTGRNNEQFF
TRBV11-2,.,TRBJ2-5,few,TGTGCCAGCAGCTTAGGGCGTCAGGGGATGGGTCGGGAGACCCAGTACTTC,CASSLGRQGMGRETQYF
TRBV18,TRBD1,TRBJ2-1,few,TGTGCCAGCTCACCCTCATTGGCAGGGGGTAACAATGAGCAGTTCTTC,CASSPSLAGGNNEQFF
TRBV14,TRBD2,TRBJ2-6,.,TGTGCCAGCAGCCCTATTAGCGGGAGGGCCGACTCTGGGGCCAACGTCCTGACTTTC,CASSPISGRADSGANVLTF
TRBV9,.,TRBJ2-3,.,TGTGCCAGCAGCGCCCTAGTCGGGAAGGATACGCAGTATTTT,CASSALVGKDTQYF
TRBV27,.,TRBJ2-7,.,TGTGCCAGCAGTTTAACCCCGAGCTCCTACGAGCAGTACTTC,CASSLTPSSYEQYF
TRBV4-3,TRBD2,TRBJ2-5,few,TGCGCCAGCAGCCAAGTCCTACTAGCGGGAGAGGAGACCCAGTACTTC,CASSQVLLAGEETQYF
TRBV7-2,TRBD1,TRBJ2-7,.,TGTGCCAGCAGTTATACCGGGACAGGACCCTACGAGCAGTACTTC,CASSYTGTGPYEQYF
TRBV19,TRBD2,TRBJ2-7,few,TGTGCCAGTAGTTCATCATTCTCTAGCGGGGTCTACGAGCAGTACTTC,CASSSSFSSGVYEQYF
TRBV4-3,.,TRBJ2-3,.,TGCGCCAGCAGCCAAGATCAGGGGCTGGACACAGATACGCAGTATTTT,CASSQDQGLDTDTQYF
TRBV28,.,TRBJ2-7,few,TGTGCCACACTGATAAACTTTGGCTACGAGCAGTACTTC,CATLINFGYEQYF